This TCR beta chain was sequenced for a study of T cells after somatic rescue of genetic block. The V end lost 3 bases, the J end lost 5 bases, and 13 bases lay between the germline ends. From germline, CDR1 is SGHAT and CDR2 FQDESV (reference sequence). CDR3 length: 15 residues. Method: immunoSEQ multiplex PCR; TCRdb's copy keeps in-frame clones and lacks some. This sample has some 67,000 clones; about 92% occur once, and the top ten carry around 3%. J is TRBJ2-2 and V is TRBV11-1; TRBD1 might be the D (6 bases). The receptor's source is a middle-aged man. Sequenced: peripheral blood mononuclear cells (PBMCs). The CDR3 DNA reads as TGTGCCAGCAGCTTGGGGGCAGGGAAAACCGGGGAGCTGTTTTTT. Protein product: CASSLGAGKTGELFF.